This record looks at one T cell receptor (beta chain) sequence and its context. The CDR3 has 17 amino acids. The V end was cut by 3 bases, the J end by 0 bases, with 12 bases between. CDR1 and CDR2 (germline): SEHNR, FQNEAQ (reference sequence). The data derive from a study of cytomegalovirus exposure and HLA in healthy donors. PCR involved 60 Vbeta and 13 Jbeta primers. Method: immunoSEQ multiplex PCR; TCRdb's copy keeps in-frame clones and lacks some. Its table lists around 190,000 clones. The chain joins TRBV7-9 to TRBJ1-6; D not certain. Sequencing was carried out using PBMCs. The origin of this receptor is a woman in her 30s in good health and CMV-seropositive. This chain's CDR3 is CASSLGGGNSYNSPLHF. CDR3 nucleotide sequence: TGTGCCAGCAGCTTGGGAGGCGGTAACTCCTATAATTCACCCCTCCACTTT. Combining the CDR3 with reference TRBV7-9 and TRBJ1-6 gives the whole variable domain DTGVSQNPRHKITKRGQNVTFRCDPISEHNRLYWYRQTLGQGPEFLTYFQNEAQLEKSRLLSDRFSAERPKGSFSTLEIQRTEQGDSAMYLCASSLGGGNSYNSPLHFGNGTRLTVT.